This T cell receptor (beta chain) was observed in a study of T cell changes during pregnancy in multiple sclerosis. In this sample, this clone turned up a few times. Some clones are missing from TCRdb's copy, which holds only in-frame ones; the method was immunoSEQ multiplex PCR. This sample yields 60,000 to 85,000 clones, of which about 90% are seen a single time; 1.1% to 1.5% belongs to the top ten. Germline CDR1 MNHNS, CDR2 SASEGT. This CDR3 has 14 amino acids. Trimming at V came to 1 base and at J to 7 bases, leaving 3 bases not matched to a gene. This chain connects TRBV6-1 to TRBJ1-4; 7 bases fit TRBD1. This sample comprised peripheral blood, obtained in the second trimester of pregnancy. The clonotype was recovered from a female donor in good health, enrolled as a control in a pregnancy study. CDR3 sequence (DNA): TGTGCCAGCAGTGAAGGGACAGGTTTTGAAAAACTGTTTTTT. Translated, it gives CASSEGTGFEKLFF.